Listed below are T cell receptor beta chains from one sample, sequenced in a study of vaccination and CD4 T cells after COVID-19. Which antigens these TCRs recognize remains unknown. TCRdb fed the PCR reads into MiXCR, producing one record per CDR3 protein. This sample carries approximately 14,000 distinct CDR3 sequences, 40% of them seen once, and the ten largest clones take 10%. Source material: CD4+ T cells from blood, cultured in vitro. These receptors all stem from a human donor who had recovered from COVID-19. Each CDR3 is given with its conserved first and last residue. The order of the fields is V gene, D gene, J gene, clone size, CDR3 DNA, CDR3 protein. D genes are given only for firm matches. Part of the rows lack a size; the others show once, few, many or a class for expanded clones.

>TRBV6-5|.|TRBJ2-5|.
TGTGCCAGCAGTTACGGAGTTGAGGAGACCCAGTACTTC
CASSYGVEETQYF
>TRBV2|TRBD2|TRBJ2-7|few
TGTGCCAGCACAGCGGGAGGGACTAACGAGCAGTACTTC
CASTAGGTNEQYF
>TRBV30|TRBD1|TRBJ1-5|few
TGTGCCTGGAGTTTGACAGGGGGCGATCAGCCCCAGCATTTT
CAWSLTGGDQPQHF
>TRBV20-1|TRBD1|TRBJ1-1|.
TGCAGTGCTAAAGAACTTGGGACAGGGAGAGAGAACACTGAAGCTTTCTTT
CSAKELGTGRENTEAFF
>TRBV20-1|.|TRBJ1-1|few
TGCAGTGCTAGGTGGACTGAAGCTTTCTTT
CSARWTEAFF
>TRBV5-1|.|TRBJ2-5|few
TGCGCCAGCAGCTTGGCCGGATGGGAAGAGACCCAGTACTTC
CASSLAGWEETQYF
>TRBV20-1|TRBD2|TRBJ2-7|large
TGCAGCGCTAGCGGGAGTCGCGAGCAGTACTTC
CSASGSREQYF
>TRBV7-2|TRBD2|TRBJ2-2|.
TGTGCCAGCAGCTTAGTGGGAGCGGGGCTGAACACCGGGGAGCTGTTTTTT
CASSLVGAGLNTGELFF
>TRBV5-8|.|TRBJ2-5|.
TGTGCCAGCAGTCCGGCTACACTAGAATCAGAGACCCAGTACTTC
CASSPATLESETQYF
>TRBV10-2|TRBD1|TRBJ1-1|.
TGCGCCAGCAGTGCGTGGGGACAGATAATTGAAGCTTTCTTT
CASSAWGQIIEAFF
>TRBV10-3|.|TRBJ2-7|few
TGTGCCATCAGTGAGTCAGGCGGACTCACCTACGAGCAGTACTTC
CAISESGGLTYEQYF
>TRBV20-1|.|TRBJ1-6|few
TGCAGTGCCGAGGGGAGGGGTTATTCACCCCTCCACTTT
CSAEGRGYSPLHF
>TRBV20-1|.|TRBJ1-4|few
TGCAGTGCTACGTCCAGGGTATCGTCAGATGAAAAACTGTTTTTT
CSATSRVSSDEKLFF
>TRBV7-8|TRBD1|TRBJ1-5|.
TGTGCCAGCAGCGGGGACAGGGGGGTGAGTCAGCCCCAGCATTTT
CASSGDRGVSQPQHF
>TRBV28|TRBD1|TRBJ1-2|.
TGTGCCAGCAGTTCTTCATTACGAACAGGGGGATTCAACTATGGCTACACCTTC
CASSSSLRTGGFNYGYTF
>TRBV4-1|TRBD1|TRBJ1-6|.
TGCGCCAGCAGCCGCCCCGGGGGGGGACAGGAGGATTCACCCCTCCACTTT
CASSRPGGGQEDSPLHF
>TRBV10-1|.|TRBJ2-2|few
TGCGCCAGCCAAAAACCAGCCACCGGGGAGCTGTTTTTT
CASQKPATGELFF
>TRBV14|TRBD1|TRBJ1-1|.
TGTGCCAGCAGCCAAGCCGACAGGGTGTCCCCTAAAGCTTTCTTT
CASSQADRVSPKAFF